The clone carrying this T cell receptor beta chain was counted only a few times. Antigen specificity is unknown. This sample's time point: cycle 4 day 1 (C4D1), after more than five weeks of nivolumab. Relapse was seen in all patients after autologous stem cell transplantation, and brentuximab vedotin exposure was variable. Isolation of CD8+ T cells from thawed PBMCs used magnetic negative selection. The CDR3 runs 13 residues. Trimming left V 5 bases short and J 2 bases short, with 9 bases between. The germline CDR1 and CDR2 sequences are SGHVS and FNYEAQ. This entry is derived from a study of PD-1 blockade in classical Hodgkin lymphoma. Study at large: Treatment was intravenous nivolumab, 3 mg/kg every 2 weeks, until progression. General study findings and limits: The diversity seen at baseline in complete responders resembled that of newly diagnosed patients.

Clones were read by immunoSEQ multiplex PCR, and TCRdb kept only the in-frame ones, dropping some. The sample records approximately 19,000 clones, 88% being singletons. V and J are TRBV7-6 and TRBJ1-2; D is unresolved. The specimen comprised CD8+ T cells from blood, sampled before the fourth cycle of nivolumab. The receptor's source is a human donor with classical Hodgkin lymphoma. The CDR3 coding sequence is TGTGCCAGCAGCGCAAATGGGAACTATGGCTACACCTTC. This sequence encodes CASSANGNYGYTF. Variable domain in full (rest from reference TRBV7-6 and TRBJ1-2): GAGVSQSPRYKVTKRGQDVALRCDPISGHVSLYWYRQALGQGPEFLTYFNYEAQQDKSGLPNDRFSAERPEGSISTLTIQRTEQRDSAMYRCASSANGNYGYTFGSGTRLTVV.